Each of the 3 T cell receptor beta chains below was sequenced from the same sample in a study of control samples from healthy donors and cancer patients. Clones were read by immunoSEQ multiplex PCR, and TCRdb kept only the in-frame ones, dropping some. The sample records some 130,000 clones, 80% to 95% being singletons. The sequenced material came from blood. The receptors were sampled from a middle-aged man in good health.

V gene TRBV5-1 combines with J gene TRBJ2-5; a weak D match, TRBD2 (6 bases). The CDR3 contains 15 residues. V was cut by 4 bases and J by 0 bases, with 13 bases left in between. The germline gives CDR1 SGHRS, CDR2 YFSETQ. The CDR3 nucleotides are TGCGCCAGCAGCGAGGGGACTCGGAACCAAGAGACCCAGTACTTC. Protein sequence: CASSEGTRNQETQYF. Looking up the rest from reference TRBV5-1 and TRBJ2-5 gives the full variable domain: KAGVTQTPRYLIKTRGQQVTLSCSPISGHRSVSWYQQTPGQGLQFLFEYFSETQRNKGNFPGRFSGRQFSNSRSEMNVSTLELGDSALYLCASSEGTRNQETQYFGPGTRLLVL.

The chain recombines TRBV5-1 with TRBJ1-1, with D perhaps TRBD1 (5 bases). The CDR3 runs 13 residues. Trimming took off 2 bases at V and 4 bases at J, with 9 bases between the two ends. Germline CDR1 reads SGHRS; CDR2 reads YFSETQ. The CDR3 sequence is CASSFTGGTEAFF. The CDR3 coding sequence is TGCGCCAGCAGCTTTACGGGGGGCACTGAAGCTTTCTTT.

The chain employs TRBV11-2 and TRBJ2-5; 10 bases agree with TRBD1. Trimming took 1 base from V and 5 from J; bases not matched to a gene: 7. Germline V CDR1 and CDR2: SGHAT, FQNNGV. The CDR3 length is 16 residues. The CDR3 sequence is CASSLVRTGGGETQYF. The CDR3 nucleotides read TGTGCCAGCAGCTTAGTCCGGACAGGGGGTGGGGAGACCCAGTACTTC.